This T cell receptor (beta chain) was obtained from a study of post-analysis software for immune sequencing data. On this clonotype itself: No antigen is known for it.

The library was made from cDNA and included unique molecular identifiers. TCRdb passed the PCR reads through MiXCR, listing each CDR3 protein once. In the table there are roughly 800,000 distinct CDR3 sequences, approximately 57% of which are singletons. The CDR3 totals 15 residues. Trimming shortened V by 5 bases and J by 6 bases, and 20 bases separated the two germline ends. Study findings and constraints: Comparison of patients with controls showed about 5 TRBV segments more frequent in patients, TRBV5-6, TRBV5-1 and TRBV20-1 among them. Batch-matched samples strongly co-clustered by F measure.

This clonotype was obtained from a girl aged 5-17 years with multiple sclerosis. Sequencing input: blood. The rearrangement links TRBV12-3 or TRBV12-4 to TRBJ2-7; tentatively, D is TRBD2 (5 bases). The CDR3 protein is CASSPVYGGSGEQYF. CDR3 bases: TGTGCCAGCAGTCCTGTGTATGGTGGCAGCGGCGAGCAGTACTTC.